Described below is a single TCR beta chain sequence and its context. These data are taken from a study of blood T cell repertoires in COVID-19. Study-level information: Sources were T cells, B-cell-depleted T cells, or PBMCs; the material itself was cDNA or gDNA.

In the authors' workflow: Quantification of nucleated cells was approximated via reference gene primer amplification. Measured with immunoSEQ multiplex PCR; TCRdb has only the in-frame clones, and not every one. The V and J calls and clone size come from that table; D and trimming were worked out from the DNA. This sample has 130,000 to 150,000 clones; more than 70% occur once, and the top ten carry roughly a tenth. CDR1 and CDR2 from the germline V gene are PRHDT and FYEKMQ (reference sequence). The CDR3 totals 17 residues. V lost 6 bases and J lost 1; bases outside the gene matches: 11. The sequenced material came from peripheral blood. The receptor was isolated from a man aged 45-60 years with active or convalescent COVID-19. V gene TRBV13 combines with J gene TRBJ2-2; 7 positions match TRBD1. The CDR3 loop reads CASRRNTGTENTGELFF. The CDR3 DNA follows: TGTGCCAGCAGACGAAATACCGGGACAGAGAACACCGGGGAGCTGTTTTTT.